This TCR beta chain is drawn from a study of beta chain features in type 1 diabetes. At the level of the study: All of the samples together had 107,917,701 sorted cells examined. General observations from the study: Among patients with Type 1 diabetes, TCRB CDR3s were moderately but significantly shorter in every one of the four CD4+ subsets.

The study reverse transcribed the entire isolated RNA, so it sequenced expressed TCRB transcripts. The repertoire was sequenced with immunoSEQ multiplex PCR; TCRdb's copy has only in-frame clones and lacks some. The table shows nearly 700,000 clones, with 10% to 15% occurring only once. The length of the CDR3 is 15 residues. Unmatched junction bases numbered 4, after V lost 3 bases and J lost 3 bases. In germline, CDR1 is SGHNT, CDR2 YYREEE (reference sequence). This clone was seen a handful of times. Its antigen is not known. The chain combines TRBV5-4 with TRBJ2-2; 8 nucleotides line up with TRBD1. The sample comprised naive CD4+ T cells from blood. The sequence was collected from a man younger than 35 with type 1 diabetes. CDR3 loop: CASSSDREDTGELFF. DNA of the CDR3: TGTGCCAGCAGCTCGGACAGGGAAGACACCGGGGAGCTGTTTTTT.